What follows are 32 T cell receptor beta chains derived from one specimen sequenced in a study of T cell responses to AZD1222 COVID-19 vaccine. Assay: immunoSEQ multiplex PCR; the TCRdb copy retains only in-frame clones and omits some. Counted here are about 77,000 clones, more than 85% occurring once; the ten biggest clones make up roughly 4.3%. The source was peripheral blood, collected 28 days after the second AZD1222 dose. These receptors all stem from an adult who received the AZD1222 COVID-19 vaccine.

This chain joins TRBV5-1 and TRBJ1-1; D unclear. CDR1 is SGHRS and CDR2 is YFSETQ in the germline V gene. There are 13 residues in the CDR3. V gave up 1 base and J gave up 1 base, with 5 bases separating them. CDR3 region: CASSLTTNTEAFF. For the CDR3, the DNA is TGCGCCAGCAGCTTGACTACGAACACTGAAGCTTTCTTT. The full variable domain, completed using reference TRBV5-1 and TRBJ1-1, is KAGVTQTPRYLIKTRGQQVTLSCSPISGHRSVSWYQQTPGQGLQFLFEYFSETQRNKGNFPGRFSGRQFSNSRSEMNVSTLELGDSALYLCASSLTTNTEAFFGQGTRLTVV.

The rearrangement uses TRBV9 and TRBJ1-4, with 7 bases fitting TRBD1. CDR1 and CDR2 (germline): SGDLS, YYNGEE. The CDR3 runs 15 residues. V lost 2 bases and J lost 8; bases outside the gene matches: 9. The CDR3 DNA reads TGTGCCAGCAGCGTCGCAGGGACAGTTTGGGAAAAACTGTTTTTT. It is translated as CASSVAGTVWEKLFF.

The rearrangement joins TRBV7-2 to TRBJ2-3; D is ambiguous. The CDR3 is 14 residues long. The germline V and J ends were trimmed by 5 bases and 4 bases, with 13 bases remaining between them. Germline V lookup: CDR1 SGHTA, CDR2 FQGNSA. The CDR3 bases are TGTGCCAGCAGCGTGGCTACCCGCCCAGATACGCAGTATTTT. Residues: CASSVATRPDTQYF.

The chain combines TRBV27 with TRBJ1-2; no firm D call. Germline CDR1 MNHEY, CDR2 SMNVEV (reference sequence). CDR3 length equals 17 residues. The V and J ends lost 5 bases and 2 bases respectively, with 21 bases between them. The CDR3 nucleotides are TGTGCCAGCAGTCCCCTAGTTCGGAGCGGGATGAACTATGGCTACACCTTC. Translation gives CASSPLVRSGMNYGYTF.

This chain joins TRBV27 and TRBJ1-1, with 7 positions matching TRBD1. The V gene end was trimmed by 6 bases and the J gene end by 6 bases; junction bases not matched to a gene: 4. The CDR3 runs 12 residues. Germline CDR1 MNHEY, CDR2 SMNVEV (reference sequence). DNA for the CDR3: TGTGCCAGCAGCAGAGGGGGCCCTGAAGCTTTCTTT. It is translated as CASSRGGPEAFF.

The CDR3 reads CASSDRFKGAYGYTF. As DNA, the CDR3 is TGTGCCAGCAGCGACAGGTTTAAGGGGGCCTATGGCTACACCTTC. The chain employs TRBV11-2 and TRBJ1-2; TRBD1 aligns across 7 bases. V lost 5 bases and J lost 4; bases outside the gene matches: 10. This CDR3 has 15 residues. Germline V gene lookup returns CDR1 SGHAT and CDR2 FQNNGV.

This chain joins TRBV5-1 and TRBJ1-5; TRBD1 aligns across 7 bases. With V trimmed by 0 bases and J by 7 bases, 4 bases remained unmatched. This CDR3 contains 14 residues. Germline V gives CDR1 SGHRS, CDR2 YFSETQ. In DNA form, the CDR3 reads TGCGCCAGCAGCTTGGTAGGGGGCACCCAGCCCCAGCATTTT. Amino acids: CASSLVGGTQPQHF.

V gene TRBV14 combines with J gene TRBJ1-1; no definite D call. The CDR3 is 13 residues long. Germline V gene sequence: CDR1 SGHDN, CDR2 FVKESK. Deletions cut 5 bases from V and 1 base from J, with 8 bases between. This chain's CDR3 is CASSATKNTEAFF. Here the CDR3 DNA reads TGTGCCAGCAGCGCTACAAAGAACACTGAAGCTTTCTTT. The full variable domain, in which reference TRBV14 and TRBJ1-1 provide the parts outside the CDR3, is EAGVTQFPSHSVIEKGQTVTLRCDPISGHDNLYWYRRVMGKEIKFLLHFVKESKQDESGMPNNRFLAERTGGTYSTLKVQPAELEDSGVYFCASSATKNTEAFFGQGTRLTVV.

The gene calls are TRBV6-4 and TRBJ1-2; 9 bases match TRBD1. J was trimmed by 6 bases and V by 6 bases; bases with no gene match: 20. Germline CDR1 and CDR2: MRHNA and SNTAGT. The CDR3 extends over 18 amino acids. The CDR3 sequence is CASSLTGGQGLGTHGYTF. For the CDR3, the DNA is TGTGCCAGCAGCCTAACAGGGGGACAGGGCTTAGGGACCCATGGCTACACCTTC.

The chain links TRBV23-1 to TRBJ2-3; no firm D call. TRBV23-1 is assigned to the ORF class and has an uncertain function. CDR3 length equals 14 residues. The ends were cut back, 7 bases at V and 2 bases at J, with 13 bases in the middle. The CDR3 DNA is TGCGCCAGCAACCCCTGTGGCTTCACAGATACGCAGTATTTT. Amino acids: CASNPCGFTDTQYF.

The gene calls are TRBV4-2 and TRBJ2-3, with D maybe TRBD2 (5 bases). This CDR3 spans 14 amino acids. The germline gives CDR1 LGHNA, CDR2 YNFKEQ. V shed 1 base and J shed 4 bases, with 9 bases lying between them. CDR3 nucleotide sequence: TGTGCCAGCAGCCAAGTCACCGGGGCAGATACGCAGTATTTT. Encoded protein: CASSQVTGADTQYF.

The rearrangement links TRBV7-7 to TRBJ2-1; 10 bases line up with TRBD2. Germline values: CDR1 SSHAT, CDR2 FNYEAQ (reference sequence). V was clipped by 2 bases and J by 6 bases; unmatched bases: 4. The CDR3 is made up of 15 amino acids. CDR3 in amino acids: CASSLLLAGANEQFF. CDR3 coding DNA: TGTGCCAGCAGCTTACTTCTAGCGGGAGCCAATGAGCAGTTCTTC. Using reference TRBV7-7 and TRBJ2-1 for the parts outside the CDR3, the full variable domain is GAGVSQSPRYKVTKRGQDVTLRCDPISSHATLYWYQQALGQGPEFLTYFNYEAQPDKSGLPSDRFSAERPEGSISTLTIQRTEQRDSAMYRCASSLLLAGANEQFFGPGTRLTVL.

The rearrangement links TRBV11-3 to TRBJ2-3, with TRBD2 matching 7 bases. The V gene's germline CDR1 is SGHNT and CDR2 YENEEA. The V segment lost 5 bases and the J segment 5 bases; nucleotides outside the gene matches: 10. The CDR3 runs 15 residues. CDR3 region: CASSLSGYDGDTQYF. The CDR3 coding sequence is TGTGCCAGCAGCCTTAGCGGGTACGATGGAGATACGCAGTATTTT.

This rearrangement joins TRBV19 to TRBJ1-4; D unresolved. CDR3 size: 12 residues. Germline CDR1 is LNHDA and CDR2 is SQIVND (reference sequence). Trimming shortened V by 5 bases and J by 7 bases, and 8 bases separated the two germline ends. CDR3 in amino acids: CASSPGIEKLFF. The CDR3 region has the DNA TGTGCCAGTAGTCCGGGTATTGAAAAACTGTTTTTT. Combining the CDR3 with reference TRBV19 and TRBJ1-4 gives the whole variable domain DGGITQSPKYLFRKEGQNVTLSCEQNLNHDAMYWYRQDPGQGLRLIYYSQIVNDFQKGDIAEGYSVSREKKESFPLTVTSAQKNPTAFYLCASSPGIEKLFFGSGTQLSVL.

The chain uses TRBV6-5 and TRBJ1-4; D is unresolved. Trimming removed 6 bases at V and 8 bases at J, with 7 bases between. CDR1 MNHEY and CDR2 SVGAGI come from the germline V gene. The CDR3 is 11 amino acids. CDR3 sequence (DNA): TGTGCCAGCAGGATGAAAGAAAAACTGTTTTTT. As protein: CASRMKEKLFF.

CDR3 nucleotide sequence: TGTGCCAGCAGCCCCCGAGTAGCGAGAGCCCATGAGCAGTTCTTC. This translates into CASSPRVARAHEQFF. The chain has TRBV3-1 (or the pseudogene TRBV3-2) and TRBJ2-1, with a weak D call TRBD2 (5 bases). CDR1 and CDR2 (germline): LGHDT, YNNKEL (reference sequence). The CDR3 has 15 residues. V lost 4 bases and J 8 bases, leaving 18 bases between the germline ends.

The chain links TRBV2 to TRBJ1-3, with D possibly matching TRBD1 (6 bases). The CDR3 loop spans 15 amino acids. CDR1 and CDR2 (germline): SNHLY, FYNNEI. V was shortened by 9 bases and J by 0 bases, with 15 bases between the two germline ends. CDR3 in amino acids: CASKSGQNSGNTIYF. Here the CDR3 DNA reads TGTGCCAGTAAGAGTGGACAGAACTCTGGAAACACCATATATTTT.

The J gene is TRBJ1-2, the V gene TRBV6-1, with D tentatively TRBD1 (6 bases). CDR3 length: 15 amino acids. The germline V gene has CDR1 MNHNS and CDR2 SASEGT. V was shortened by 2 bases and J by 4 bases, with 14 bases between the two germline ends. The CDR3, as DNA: TGTGCCAGCAGTGAATCAGGACAGTTTTTCTATGGCTACACCTTC. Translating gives CASSESGQFFYGYTF.

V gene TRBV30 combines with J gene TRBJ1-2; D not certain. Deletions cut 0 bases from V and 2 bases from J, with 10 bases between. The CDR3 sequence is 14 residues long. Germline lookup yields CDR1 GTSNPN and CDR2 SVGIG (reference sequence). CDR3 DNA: TGTGCCTGGAGTGTATGGTCGGGGAACTATGGCTACACCTTC. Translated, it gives CAWSVWSGNYGYTF.

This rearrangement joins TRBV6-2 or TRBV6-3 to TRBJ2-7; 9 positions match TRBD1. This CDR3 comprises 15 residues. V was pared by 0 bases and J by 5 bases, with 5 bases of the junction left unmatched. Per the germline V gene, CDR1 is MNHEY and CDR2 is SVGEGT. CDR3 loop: CASSYSGTGHHEQYF. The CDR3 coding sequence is TGTGCCAGCAGTTACTCAGGGACAGGGCACCACGAGCAGTACTTC.

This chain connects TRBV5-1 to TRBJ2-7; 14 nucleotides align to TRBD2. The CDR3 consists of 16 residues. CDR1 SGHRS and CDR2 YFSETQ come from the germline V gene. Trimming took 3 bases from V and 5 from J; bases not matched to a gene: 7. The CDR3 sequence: CASSSGTSGRFNEQYF. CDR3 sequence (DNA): TGCGCCAGCAGCTCCGGGACTAGCGGGAGATTCAACGAGCAGTACTTC.

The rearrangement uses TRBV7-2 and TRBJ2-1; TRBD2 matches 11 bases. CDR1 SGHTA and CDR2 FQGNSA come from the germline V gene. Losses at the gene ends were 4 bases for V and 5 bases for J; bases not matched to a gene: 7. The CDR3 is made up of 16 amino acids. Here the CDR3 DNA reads TGTGCCAGCAGCTATTCCGGGACTAGCGGACACAATGAGCAGTTCTTC. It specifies CASSYSGTSGHNEQFF.

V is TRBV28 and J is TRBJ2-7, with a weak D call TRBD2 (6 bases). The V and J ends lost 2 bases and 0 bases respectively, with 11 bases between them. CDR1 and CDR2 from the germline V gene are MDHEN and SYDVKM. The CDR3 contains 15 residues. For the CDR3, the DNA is TGTGCCAGCAGTTTAACGGCGGGAAGCTCCTACGAGCAGTACTTC. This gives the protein CASSLTAGSSYEQYF.

CDR3 in amino acids: CASTTQGQDTQYF. In DNA, the CDR3 is TGTGCCAGTACCACACAGGGGCAAGATACGCAGTATTTT. The chain employs TRBV19 and TRBJ2-3; 7 positions agree with TRBD1. CDR1 and CDR2 from the germline V gene are LNHDA and SQIVND (reference sequence). There are 13 residues in the CDR3. J lost 5 bases, V lost 7 bases, and 6 bases had no gene match.

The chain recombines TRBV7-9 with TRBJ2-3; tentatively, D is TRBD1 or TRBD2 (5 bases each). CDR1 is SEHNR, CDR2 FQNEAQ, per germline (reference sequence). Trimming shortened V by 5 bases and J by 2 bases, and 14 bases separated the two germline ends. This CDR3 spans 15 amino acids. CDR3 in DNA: TGTGCCAGCAGCGCCCGGGACCCTCCCACAGATACGCAGTATTTT. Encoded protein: CASSARDPPTDTQYF.

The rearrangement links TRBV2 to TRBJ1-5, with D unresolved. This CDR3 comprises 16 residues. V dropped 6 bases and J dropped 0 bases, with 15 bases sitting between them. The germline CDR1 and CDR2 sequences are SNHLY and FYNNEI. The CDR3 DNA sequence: TGTGCCAGCAGCTCTTGGCGGGTAAATAGCAATCAGCCCCAGCATTTT. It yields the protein CASSSWRVNSNQPQHF.

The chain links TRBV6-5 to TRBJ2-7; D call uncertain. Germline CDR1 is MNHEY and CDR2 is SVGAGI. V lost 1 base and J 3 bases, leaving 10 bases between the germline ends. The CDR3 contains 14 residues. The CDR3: CASSYLGKFYEQYF. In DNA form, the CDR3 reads TGTGCCAGCAGTTACTTAGGGAAATTCTACGAGCAGTACTTC.

The CDR3 region has the DNA TGCAGTGCTAGTACGACACGTTGGGAGACCCAGTACTTC. This codes for CSASTTRWETQYF. The V gene is TRBV20-1, the J gene TRBJ2-5; D is unclear. Germline assignment: CDR1 DFQATT and CDR2 SNEGSKA (reference sequence). V lost 3 bases and J lost 5, with 13 bases in between. The CDR3 loop spans 13 amino acids.

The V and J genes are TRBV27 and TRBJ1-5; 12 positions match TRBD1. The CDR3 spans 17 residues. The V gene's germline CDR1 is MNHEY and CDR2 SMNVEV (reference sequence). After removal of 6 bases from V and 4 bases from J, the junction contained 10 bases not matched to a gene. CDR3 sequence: CASSPLGTGGTNQPQHF. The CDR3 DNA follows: TGTGCCAGCAGCCCCTTAGGGACAGGGGGCACAAATCAGCCCCAGCATTTT.

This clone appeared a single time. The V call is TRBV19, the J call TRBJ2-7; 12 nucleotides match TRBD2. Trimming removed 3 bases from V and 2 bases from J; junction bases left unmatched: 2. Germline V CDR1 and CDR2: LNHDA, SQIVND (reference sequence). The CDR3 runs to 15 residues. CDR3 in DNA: TGTGCCAGTAGTATCGGACTAGCGGGAACCTACGAGCAGTACTTC. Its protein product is CASSIGLAGTYEQYF.

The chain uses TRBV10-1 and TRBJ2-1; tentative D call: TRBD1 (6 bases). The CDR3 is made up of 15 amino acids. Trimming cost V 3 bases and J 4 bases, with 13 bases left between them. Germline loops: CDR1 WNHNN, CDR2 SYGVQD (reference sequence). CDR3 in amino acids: CASSEMGQGYNEQFF. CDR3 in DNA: TGCGCCAGCAGTGAAATGGGGCAGGGGTACAATGAGCAGTTCTTC.

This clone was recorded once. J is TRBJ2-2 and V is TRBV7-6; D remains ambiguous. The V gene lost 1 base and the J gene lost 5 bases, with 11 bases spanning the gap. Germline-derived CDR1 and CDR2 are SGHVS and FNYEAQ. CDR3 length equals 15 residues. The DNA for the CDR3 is TGTGCCAGCAGCTTAGGCCAGGAGATGACCGGGGAGCTGTTTTTT. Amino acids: CASSLGQEMTGELFF.